This TCR beta chain was sequenced during a study of T cells in Graves' hyperthyroidism and ophthalmopathy (dated by TCRdb to about 2019). About the study as a whole: Peripheral blood samples were taken at the time of initial diagnosis, prior to any treatment. To identify distinguishing TCR V-J signatures, a discovery cohort of around 100 patients was used, comprising 40 to 45 with Graves' ophthalmopathy and around 57 with stable Graves' hyperthyroidism. Prospective prediction of ophthalmopathy was tested in an independent validation cohort consisting of 18 hyperthyroidism patients and approximately 16 patients who later progressed to ophthalmopathy. The 100 or so discovery patients were divided at random into training and test sets in a 7:3 ratio. In addition, the study compared T-cell repertoires in thyroid tissue and in blood from roughly 6 Graves' hyperthyroidism patients. After blood sampling, hyperthyroidism patients were treated with methimazole at a starting dose of 30 mg daily, and ophthalmopathy patients were treated with high-dose intravenous methylprednisolone. According to the paper, TCR Vbeta CDR3 sequencing was carried out on roughly 130 peripheral blood samples, which came from 40 to 45 ophthalmopathy, around 75 hyperthyroidism and about 17 progressor patients.

The TCR beta CDR3 regions were amplified from the RNA transcripts. The TCR CDR3 was subjected to a first round of RT-PCR using the HTBI primer set and the Qiagen OneStep RT-PCR kit. Libraries were constructed in a second round of multiplex PCR, after which size selection and purification were performed. Sequencing of the libraries was done on an Illumina HiSeq2000 using paired-end 100 bp reads. For the original study's pipeline: SOAPnuke was used to process the raw data, with reads discarded if the reads contained adapters or uncalled bases, had a mean Phred below 15, or lacked an exact constant-primer or identifier match. COPE v1.2.5 was used to merge high-quality paired reads, and clonotypes were defined as unique nucleotide sequences. MiTCR v1.1 was used to align clonotypes to the IMGT TRBV, TRBD and TRBJ reference segments. Analysis was restricted to V-J combinations with a frequency above 0.0001, which covered roughly 99% of repertoires. The TCS score was defined as F50 (clonal expansion) divided by E x V (chaos), with BLOSUM62-based TCRdist calculated between CDR3 peptides within each V-J. Welch's t-statistics and random forest reduced several hundred V-J features to some 14, which were used in a naive Bayes classifier (R e1071). TCRdb passed the public sequencing reads through fastp at Q25 and MiXCR, retaining productive beta sequences. Entries that share a CDR3 protein sequence are merged under the most common genes and DNA. The authors' filters were not applied to this entry. The sample includes 650,000 to 700,000 distinct CDR3 sequences, with about 18% observed a single time. The ten largest clones add up to around 16% of the sample.

This clonotype was seen ten or more times. Which antigen it targets is not known. No much larger clone is present one base from it, and per-base qualities are unavailable. Stable Graves' hyperthyroidism was defined as the absence of progression to ophthalmopathy over 18 months of follow-up. Hyperthyroidism patients were newly diagnosed, had a disease duration of under 2 months, and were aged 18 to 65 years. Patients with uncontrolled infections, other autoimmune diseases, pregnancy or lactation were excluded. Diagnoses were based on clinical symptoms, serum thyroxine and TRAb, thyroid ultrasound and orbital computed tomography. PBMCs were separated from roughly 9.3 ml of fresh peripheral blood using Ficoll-Paque density gradient centrifugation. Trizol reagent was used to extract total RNA, and RNA quality was then checked on an Agilent 2100 Bioanalyzer. From a lookup of the germline V gene, CDR1 and CDR2 are MNHEY and SVGEGT. V drops 4 bases and J drops 5 bases, leaving 9 bases in between. The CDR3, from cysteine to phenylalanine, totals 13 residues. The kept DNA is CDR3 alone, 39 bases in frame from the first base.

The paper's findings and limits, for the study overall: Most expanded thyroid clonotypes (frequency above 0.001) were also found in blood, which suggests that blood repertoires may mirror thyroid immune responses. In validation, progression to ophthalmopathy was predicted by the model with around 70% sensitivity and about 72% specificity, a median of 6.5 months before onset. No statistical method was used to fix the sample size in advance, and group allocation was not hidden from the investigators. A model built on a 13 V-J signature distinguished ophthalmopathy from stable hyperthyroidism, reaching 87.88% sensitivity and 81.08% specificity in cross-validation and 80%/75% in testing.

The source is a man in his fifties or sixties with Graves' hyperthyroidism. This chain joins TRBV6-2 or TRBV6-3 to TRBJ1-5, and perhaps TRBD1 as D gene, on 6 matching bases. Material: blood. The DNA is as follows: TGTGCCAGCAGTTTCCAGGGGTATCAGCCCCAGCATTTT. This is translated as CASSFQGYQPQHF.